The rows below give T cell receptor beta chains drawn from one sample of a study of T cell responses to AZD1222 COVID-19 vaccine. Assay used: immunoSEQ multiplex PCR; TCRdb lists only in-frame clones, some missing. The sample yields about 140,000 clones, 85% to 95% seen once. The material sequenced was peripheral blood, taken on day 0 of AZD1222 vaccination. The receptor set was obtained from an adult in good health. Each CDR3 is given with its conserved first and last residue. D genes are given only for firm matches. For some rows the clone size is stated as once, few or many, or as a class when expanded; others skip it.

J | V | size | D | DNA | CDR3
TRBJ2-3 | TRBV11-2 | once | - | TGTGCCAGCAGCTTAGTCGGCTACCCGGCCACAGATACGCAGTATTTT | CASSLVGYPATDTQYF
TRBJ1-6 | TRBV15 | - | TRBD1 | TGTGCCACCAGCAGAGCCCGACCCCAGGGGGCGTCCTATAATTCACCCCTCCACTTT | CATSRARPQGASYNSPLHF
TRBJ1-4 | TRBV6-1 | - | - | TGTGCCAGCAGTGACCCCTCGGCTAATGAAAAACTGTTTTTT | CASSDPSANEKLFF
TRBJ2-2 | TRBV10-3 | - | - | TGTGCCATCAGTGAGTCGCCGTGGGGGGAGCTGTTTTTT | CAISESPWGELFF
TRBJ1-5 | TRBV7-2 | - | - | TGTGCCAGCAGCTTCGGCAGCGTAAATCAGCCCCAGCATTTT | CASSFGSVNQPQHF
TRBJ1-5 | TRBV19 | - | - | TGTGCCAGTAGTATAACGGGGTATCCGGGGAGAAGCAATCAGCCCCAGCATTTT | CASSITGYPGRSNQPQHF
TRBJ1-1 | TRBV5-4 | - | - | TGTGCCAGCGGCCTGGGGGGTCTGAACACTGAAGCTTTCTTT | CASGLGGLNTEAFF
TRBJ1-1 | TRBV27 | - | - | TGTGCCAGCCTGCGGGGGACTGAAGCTTTCTTT | CASLRGTEAFF
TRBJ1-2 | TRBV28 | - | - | TGTGCCAGCAGCCGGGGTCCCGTTAACTATGGCTACACCTTC | CASSRGPVNYGYTF
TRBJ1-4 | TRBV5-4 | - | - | TGTGCCAGCAGCTACGGGACGTCTGCAACTAATGAAAAACTGTTTTTT | CASSYGTSATNEKLFF
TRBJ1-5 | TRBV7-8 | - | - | TGTGCCAGCAGCTTATGGGCAGGGCAGGGGAATCAGCCCCAGCATTTT | CASSLWAGQGNQPQHF
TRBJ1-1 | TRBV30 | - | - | TGTGCCTACCTCGGGACCGCGGACACTGAAGCTTTCTTT | CAYLGTADTEAFF
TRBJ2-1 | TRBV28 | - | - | TGTGCCAGCAGTTTAGGCAGGGTCAATGAGCAGTTCTTC | CASSLGRVNEQFF
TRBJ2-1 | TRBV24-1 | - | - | TGTGCGTGGAGGACCGGGAATGAGCAGTTCTTC | CAWRTGNEQFF
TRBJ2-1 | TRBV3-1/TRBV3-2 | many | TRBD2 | TGTGCCAGCAGCCAAGAGACTAGCGGGGGCCGGACCTACAATGAGCAGTTCTTC | CASSQETSGGRTYNEQFF
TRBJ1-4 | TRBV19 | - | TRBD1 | TGTGCCTCCCCCCGGGGACAGGGGGCTGAAAAACTGTTTTTT | CASPRGQGAEKLFF
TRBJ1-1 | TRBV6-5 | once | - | TGTGCCAGCACGGGCTCTTTAAACACTGAAGCTTTCTTT | CASTGSLNTEAFF
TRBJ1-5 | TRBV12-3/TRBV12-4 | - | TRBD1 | TGTGCCAGCAGCGAATCGGGGACAGCACAGCATTTT | CASSESGTAQHF
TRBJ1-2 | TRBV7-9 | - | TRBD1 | TGTGCCAGCAGCCCCTCCCCAGGGGGCCCAAGCGGCTACACCTTC | CASSPSPGGPSGYTF
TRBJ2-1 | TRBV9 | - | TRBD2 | TGTGCCAGCAGCAAACGACTAGCGGGGGCCTACAATGAGCAGTTCTTC | CASSKRLAGAYNEQFF
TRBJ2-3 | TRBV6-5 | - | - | TGTGCCAGCGCTTCCGGGGGGCCGGTCGATACGCAGTATTTT | CASASGGPVDTQYF
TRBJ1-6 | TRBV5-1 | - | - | TGCGCCAGCAGCTTGGCCGGGTATTCACCCCTCCACTTT | CASSLAGYSPLHF
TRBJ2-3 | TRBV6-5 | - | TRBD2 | TGTGCCAGCAGTTACTCTGGCGGGGGAACCTATACGCAGTATTTT | CASSYSGGGTYTQYF
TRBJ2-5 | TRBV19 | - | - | TGTGCCAGTAGTAGAGACATTCCGGGGCGGGAGACCCAGTACTTC | CASSRDIPGRETQYF
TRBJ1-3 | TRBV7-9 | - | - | TGTGCCAGCAGCTTAACAGGGTCTGGAAACACCATATATTTT | CASSLTGSGNTIYF
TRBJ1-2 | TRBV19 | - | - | TGTGCCAGTAGTATCGGGCGGGGCTACACCTTC | CASSIGRGYTF